These 30 T cell receptor beta chains came from one sample sequenced in a study of shared clonotypes between healthy human individuals. The table came from immunoSEQ multiplex PCR; TCRdb's copy has only in-frame clones and leaves some out. The data show about 870,000 clones, roughly 92% seen once. Positively selected for CCR7, the CD45RO-negative cells used as naive CD8 cells excluded terminally differentiated effector memory CD45RA+ cells. What was sequenced was naive CD8+ T cells sorted from blood. Receptor source: a man between 25 and 39 years old in good health.

This clone was observed once. The chain carries TRBV29-1 and TRBJ2-1; D remains ambiguous. The CDR3 is 10 amino acids. CDR1 is SQVTM, CDR2 ANQGSEA, per germline. Trimming cost V 7 bases and J 6 bases, with 7 bases left between them. The CDR3 region has the DNA TGCAGCGCTCGGGCCAATGAGCAGTTCTTC. It specifies CSARANEQFF.

V gene TRBV11-2 combines with J gene TRBJ2-7; D ambiguous. CDR3 size: 13 residues. The V end lost 5 bases, the J end lost 2 bases, and 10 bases lay between the germline ends. CDR1 is SGHAT and CDR2 is FQNNGV in the germline V gene. The CDR3 sequence: CASSRGPPYEQYF. CDR3 in DNA: TGTGCCAGCAGCCGAGGCCCTCCCTACGAGCAGTACTTC.

This chain joins TRBV9 and TRBJ2-1; 8 nucleotides align to TRBD2. The trim removed 2 bases at V and 2 bases at J, leaving 6 bases unmatched. The length of the CDR3 is 16 residues. Germline V gene lookup returns CDR1 SGDLS and CDR2 YYNGEE. The CDR3 nucleotides are TGTGCCAGCAGCGTCGACTCAGCGGGGGCCTACAATGAGCAGTTCTTC. Translating gives CASSVDSAGAYNEQFF.

The chain links TRBV6-6 to TRBJ2-2, with a weak D call TRBD2 (6 bases). The CDR3 has 13 residues. V was pared by 8 bases and J by 3 bases, with 10 bases between. CDR1 is MNHNY and CDR2 is SVGAGI in the germline V gene (reference sequence). For the CDR3, the DNA is TGTGCCAGCCTCTTAGCGGACACCGGGGAGCTGTTTTTT. This gives the protein CASLLADTGELFF.

This rearrangement joins TRBV28 to TRBJ1-5, with unresolved D. Germline V lookup: CDR1 MDHEN, CDR2 SYDVKM. CDR3 length equals 15 residues. V gave up 8 bases and J gave up 2 bases, with 16 bases separating them. The CDR3 protein is CASELAGVGNQPQHF. The CDR3, as DNA: TGTGCCAGCGAACTCGCCGGGGTGGGCAATCAGCCCCAGCATTTT.

CDR3 loop: CASSERTGRVGELFF. The CDR3 nucleotides are TGTGCCAGCAGCGAACGAACAGGGCGGGTCGGGGAGCTGTTTTTT. The V gene is TRBV6-1, the J gene TRBJ2-2; tentatively, D is TRBD1 (6 bases). The CDR3 consists of 15 residues. In germline, CDR1 is MNHNS, CDR2 SASEGT. Trimming took 6 bases from V and 7 from J, leaving 18 bases between them.

The chain joins TRBV25-1 to TRBJ2-1, with D maybe TRBD1 (6 bases). Deletions cut 11 bases from V and 0 bases from J, with 14 bases between. Germline V gene lookup returns CDR1 MGHDK and CDR2 SYGVNS. The CDR3 contains 14 residues. The CDR3, as DNA: TGTGCCCCCAGAGGGGGTAGCTCCTACAATGAGCAGTTCTTC. Protein sequence: CAPRGGSSYNEQFF.

This chain links TRBV4-1 with TRBJ1-1; D uncertain. The CDR3 extends over 13 amino acids. Germline V gene lookup returns CDR1 MGHRA and CDR2 YSYEKL. Trimming removed 3 bases at V and 7 bases at J, with 12 bases between. The CDR3: CASSQERVFEAFF. The CDR3 DNA sequence: TGCGCCAGCAGCCAGGAGAGGGTCTTTGAAGCTTTCTTT.

The V gene is TRBV29-1, the J gene TRBJ1-1; D possibly corresponds to TRBD1 (5 bases). Germline V lookup: CDR1 SQVTM, CDR2 ANQGSEA. Between the trimmed V and J ends, which lost 4 bases and 3 bases, there was a span of 12 bases. This CDR3 is built from 13 residues. This CDR3 reads CSVVSGGYTEAFF. CDR3 nucleotide sequence: TGCAGCGTTGTTTCGGGGGGGTACACTGAAGCTTTCTTT.

This chain uses TRBV27 with TRBJ2-2; unclear D gene. The V end was cut by 7 bases, the J end by 5 bases, with 20 bases between. The CDR3 consists of 16 residues. Germline V gives CDR1 MNHEY, CDR2 SMNVEV (reference sequence). The CDR3 spells CASTSLHGFGTGELFF. CDR3 DNA: TGTGCCAGCACTTCCCTCCATGGTTTTGGGACCGGGGAGCTGTTTTTT.

The chain joins TRBV5-6 to TRBJ2-5; TRBD1 is a possible D gene (5 bases). Germline V gene lookup returns CDR1 SGHDT and CDR2 YYEEEE. The V end lost 4 bases, the J end lost 1 base, and 11 bases lay between the germline ends. The CDR3 extends over 14 amino acids. The chain's CDR3 is CASSGDSGQETQYF. CDR3 coding DNA: TGTGCCAGCAGCGGAGACAGTGGCCAAGAGACCCAGTACTTC.

V usage is TRBV25-1 and J usage is TRBJ2-1; 7 bases fit TRBD2. Unmatched junction bases numbered 2, after V lost 6 bases and J lost 3 bases. CDR1 MGHDK and CDR2 SYGVNS come from the germline V gene. The length of the CDR3 is 13 residues. The CDR3 nucleotides read TGTGCCAGCAGAAGCGGGATCTACAATGAGCAGTTCTTC. Translating gives CASRSGIYNEQFF. Variable domain in full (rest from reference TRBV25-1 and TRBJ2-1): EADIYQTPRYLVIGTGKKITLECSQTMGHDKMYWYQQDPGMELHLIHYSYGVNSTEKGDLSSESTVSRIRTEHFPLTLESARPSHTSQYLCASRSGIYNEQFFGPGTRLTVL.

This clone was counted a few times. This chain joins TRBV5-1 and TRBJ2-7; 8 nucleotides agree with TRBD1. The length of the CDR3 is 16 residues. V trimming: 2 bases; J trimming: 3 bases; junction bases outside the gene matches: 10. Per the germline V gene, CDR1 is SGHRS and CDR2 is YFSETQ. The CDR3 spells CASSLETGDRVYEQYF. The CDR3 DNA reads as TGCGCCAGCAGCTTAGAGACAGGGGATAGGGTCTACGAGCAGTACTTC.

The table lists this clone with a count of one. J is TRBJ2-3 and V is TRBV6-6; D may be TRBD1 (6 bases). Germline CDR1 is MNHNY and CDR2 is SVGAGI (reference sequence). This CDR3 has 15 amino acids. V lost 6 bases, J lost 2 bases, and 15 bases lay in between. CDR3 in amino acids: CASRQGVGYTDTQYF. In DNA, the CDR3 is TGTGCCAGCAGACAGGGAGTGGGCTACACAGATACGCAGTATTTT.

V and J are TRBV27 and TRBJ2-5; 7 bases are shared with TRBD1. The ends lost 6 bases at V and 3 bases at J; junction bases unmatched: 4. The CDR3 contains 13 residues. Germline values: CDR1 MNHEY, CDR2 SMNVEV (reference sequence). The CDR3 sequence is CASRTGVKETQYF. CDR3 sequence (DNA): TGTGCCAGCAGAACAGGGGTTAAAGAGACCCAGTACTTC.

This clone was observed a single time. Other DNA sequences of this sample code for an identical CDR3. The V and J genes are TRBV7-9 and TRBJ2-5; D not resolved. The V gene's germline CDR1 is SEHNR and CDR2 FQNEAQ (reference sequence). With 5 bases removed from V and 3 bases from J, the gap between germline ends came to 4 bases. The CDR3 extends over 11 amino acids. The CDR3 sequence is CASSREETQYF. CDR3 in DNA: TGTGCCAGCAGCCGGGAAGAGACCCAGTACTTC.

In this sample, this clone turned up a few times. This chain connects TRBV16 to TRBJ1-5; D call uncertain. The CDR3 has 14 amino acids. V dropped 1 base and J dropped 4 bases, with 8 bases sitting between them. Germline assignment: CDR1 KGHSY and CDR2 FQNENV. The CDR3 spells CASSQYEGNQPQHF. The CDR3 DNA sequence: TGTGCCAGCAGCCAATACGAAGGGAATCAGCCCCAGCATTTT.

The chain is built from TRBV7-9 and TRBJ2-1; no definite D call. CDR1 and CDR2 from the germline V gene are SEHNR and FQNEAQ (reference sequence). The V and J ends lost 8 bases and 9 bases respectively, with 17 bases between them. The CDR3 spans 13 residues. The CDR3 reads CASASSNLGEQFF. CDR3 sequence (DNA): TGTGCCAGCGCATCAAGTAACCTCGGTGAGCAGTTCTTC.

The V gene is TRBV12-1, the J gene TRBJ2-1; TRBD2, the table's D call, lacks a check against the DNA. TRBV12-1 is designated a pseudogene. CDR3 length: 16 residues. In nucleotides, the CDR3 is TGTGCCAGCACCCCGATTAGCGGGAGCTCCTACAATGAGCAGTTCTTC. Protein sequence: CASTPISGSSYNEQFF.

The CDR3 reads CSATGLAGAAYEQYF. The CDR3, as DNA: TGCAGCGCCACGGGACTAGCGGGAGCCGCCTACGAGCAGTACTTC. The chain joins TRBV29-1 to TRBJ2-7; 14 nucleotides align to TRBD2. Trimming took 7 bases from V and 2 from J; bases not matched to a gene: 7. This CDR3 is built from 15 residues. Germline V CDR1 and CDR2: SQVTM, ANQGSEA.

The rearrangement uses TRBV7-2 and TRBJ2-3; D gene uncertain. The CDR3 consists of 12 residues. Per the germline V gene, CDR1 is SGHTA and CDR2 is FQGNSA. V was trimmed by 5 bases and J by 4 bases, leaving 7 bases between them. This CDR3 is CASSPFPDTQYF. CDR3 nucleotide sequence: TGTGCCAGCAGCCCCTTCCCAGATACGCAGTATTTT.

V is TRBV7-9 and J is TRBJ2-1, with 7 bases lining up with TRBD1. Germline lookup yields CDR1 SEHNR and CDR2 FQNEAQ (reference sequence). The CDR3 sequence is 12 residues long. The junction had 7 bases not matched to a gene; V was cut back by 5 bases and J by 12 bases. As DNA, the CDR3 is TGTGCCAGCAGCATTCGACAGGGTGGGCAGTTCTTC. Translation: CASSIRQGGQFF. Combining the CDR3 with reference TRBV7-9 and TRBJ2-1 gives the whole variable domain DTGVSQNPRHKITKRGQNVTFRCDPISEHNRLYWYRQTLGQGPEFLTYFQNEAQLEKSRLLSDRFSAERPKGSFSTLEIQRTEQGDSAMYLCASSIRQGGQFFGPGTRLTVL.

The J gene is TRBJ2-2, the V gene TRBV28; 13 nucleotides align to TRBD2. Germline V CDR1 and CDR2: MDHEN, SYDVKM. The J segment lost 2 bases and the V segment lost 8 bases, leaving 20 bases of the junction unmatched. The CDR3 contains 21 residues. CDR3 bases: TGTGCCAGCCTCACAACAAACTTGACTAGCGGGAGGCCAAAAAACACCGGGGAGCTGTTTTTT. It codes for CASLTTNLTSGRPKNTGELFF.

The chain recombines TRBV27 with TRBJ2-5; 7 nucleotides match TRBD1. CDR3 length: 14 residues. J gave up 2 bases and V 6 bases, and 6 bases lay outside the gene matches. Germline assignment: CDR1 MNHEY and CDR2 SMNVEV (reference sequence). The CDR3 sequence: CASRKTGRQETQYF. CDR3 coding DNA: TGTGCCAGCAGAAAGACAGGGCGTCAAGAGACCCAGTACTTC.

The V and J genes are TRBV27 and TRBJ1-5; 9 bases match TRBD1. With V trimmed by 4 bases and J by 5 bases, 12 bases remained unmatched. Germline V gene sequence: CDR1 MNHEY, CDR2 SMNVEV (reference sequence). The CDR3 totals 17 residues. The chain's CDR3 is CASSSRWMGQGDQPQHF. CDR3 in DNA: TGTGCCAGCAGTTCAAGGTGGATGGGACAGGGTGATCAGCCCCAGCATTTT.

This chain uses TRBV4-2 with TRBJ1-2; D gene unclear. The V end was cut by 1 base, the J end by 2 bases, with 11 bases between. The CDR3 extends over 15 amino acids. CDR1 and CDR2 (germline): LGHNA, YNFKEQ. The CDR3 DNA follows: TGTGCCAGCAGCCAAGGGAGGGCGGAAAACTATGGCTACACCTTC. Translation gives CASSQGRAENYGYTF.

The V gene is TRBV14, the J gene TRBJ2-3, with D hard to call. The CDR3 length is 13 residues. Between the trimmed V and J ends, which lost 2 bases and 2 bases, there was a span of 5 bases. From germline, CDR1 is SGHDN and CDR2 FVKESK. Here the CDR3 reads CASSQPNTDTQYF. DNA of the CDR3: TGTGCCAGCAGCCAACCTAACACAGATACGCAGTATTTT.

This chain links TRBV5-6 with TRBJ2-1; D perhaps matches TRBD2 (6 bases). The CDR3 sequence is 16 residues long. CDR1 and CDR2 (germline): SGHDT, YYEEEE. The V and J ends lost 4 bases and 4 bases respectively, with 18 bases between them. The CDR3 spells CASSPQGGGLYNEQFF. In DNA form, the CDR3 reads TGTGCCAGCAGCCCCCAGGGTGGGGGACTTTACAATGAGCAGTTCTTC.

The chain combines TRBV29-1 with TRBJ2-3; 12 bases line up with TRBD2. Germline values: CDR1 SQVTM, CDR2 ANQGSEA. CDR3 length: 19 amino acids. V was pared by 6 bases and J by 5 bases, with 21 bases of the junction left unmatched. CDR3 sequence: CSVLGLAGRSTGYGDTQYF. In nucleotides, the CDR3 is TGCAGCGTCCTGGGACTAGCGGGTCGATCTACAGGTTACGGAGATACGCAGTATTTT.

V gene TRBV19 combines with J gene TRBJ2-7, with 13 bases aligning to TRBD2. Germline V gene sequence: CDR1 LNHDA, CDR2 SQIVND (reference sequence). The CDR3 runs 15 residues. V lost 3 bases to trimming and J lost 4 bases; unmatched junction nucleotides: 3. The CDR3, as DNA: TGTGCCAGTAGTATGGGACTAGCGGGGAGTTACGAGCAGTACTTC. Residues: CASSMGLAGSYEQYF. Drawing the rest from reference TRBV19 and TRBJ2-7, the complete variable domain is DGGITQSPKYLFRKEGQNVTLSCEQNLNHDAMYWYRQDPGQGLRLIYYSQIVNDFQKGDIAEGYSVSREKKESFPLTVTSAQKNPTAFYLCASSMGLAGSYEQYFGPGTRLTVT.